This TCR beta chain was sequenced in a study of CD8+ T cells in alopecia areata. CDR3 size: 11 residues. Trimming pared 3 bases from V and 7 bases from J, leaving 7 bases between. In germline, CDR1 is SGHTA, CDR2 FQGNSA. Regarding the study as a whole: Lesional scalp, notably in alopecia totalis/universalis, had clonality above that of normal scalp.

PBMCs, the starting material, were the source of sorted CD4+ and CD8+ T cells. RNA was isolated and reverse transcribed to cDNA, the sequencing template. Data came from immunoSEQ multiplex PCR; TCRdb stores just in-frame clones and leaves some out. The sample shows around 250,000 clones, less than 80% of them seen only once. Notes on this clone: The antigen is unknown.

The receptor comes from a human donor with alopecia areata. The chain combines TRBV7-2 with TRBJ2-7, with D unresolved. The sample was CD4+ T cells sorted from blood, taken at week 0. CDR3 bases: TGTGCCAGCAGCTTTGGGTGGGAGCAGTACTTC. Translation gives CASSFGWEQYF.